This TCR beta chain was recovered during a study of blood T cells in healthy people across ages (dated by TCRdb to between 2015 and 2017). Broadly, across the study: In model experiments, template switching captured about one uniquely barcoded TCR beta cDNA molecule for every two T cells. To avoid experimental bias, donors of different ages were spread randomly across the sequencing lanes. Two additional independent replicas of 1 million unique cDNA reads from the same blood draw were analyzed for two donors (one aged 18 to 30 and one aged 80 or older). The donors were divided into four age groups: young (average about 16 years), middle-aged (approximately 39), aged (approximately 59) and long-lived (around 80). To track age-related changes in TCR beta repertoire diversity, the study relied on deep sequencing normalized with unique cDNA molecular identifiers.

Donors were 35 to 40 systemically healthy Caucasian individuals from Russia aged roughly 6 to 90 years. Ten milliliters of peripheral blood were drawn from each donor into EDTA-treated Vacutainer tubes. PBMCs were isolated by Ficoll-Paque density-gradient centrifugation, with at least 6 million obtained per sample. Total RNA, at least 5 micrograms per sample, was extracted from PBMCs with Trizol reagent. For every donor, flow cytometry on a PBMC aliquot measured the percentage of naive CD45RAhigh/CD27high T cells. Its CDR3 holds 11 amino acids, cysteine through phenylalanine. The sequence is cut down to CDR3 DNA, 33 bases in frame from base 1. Trimming costs V 1 base and J 10 bases, and their ends lie 8 bases apart. From the germline V gene (reference sequence), CDR1 is DFQATT and CDR2 is SNEGSKA. Study-wide conclusions, independent of this receptor: Observed TCR beta diversity per million T cells fell roughly linearly with age, and a significant reduction was already apparent by age roughly 40. There was a strong correlation between observed TCR beta diversity and the percentage of naive T cells measured by flow cytometry. Bulk unsorted PBMC profiling prevented conclusive comparison of naive and antigen-experienced compartments. Estimates of total diversity from one million sequenced T cells were regarded as lower bounds and underestimates. Because donor CMV infection status was unknown, age-related changes in expanded clonotypes were potentially confounded. The long-lived group showed more naive CD4+ T cells, fewer expanded clones and increased TCR diversity than the aged group, suggesting age selection.

Note on this clonotype: No cognate antigen has been identified for it. The input lacks base qualities; no much larger clone sits a single base away.

The library was obtained by 5' RACE. Sequencing used an Illumina HiSeq 2500. A second PCR of about 7 to 12 cycles was run with a J-beta primer mix and a sample-barcoded 5' primer. A unique molecular identifier was introduced onto each TCR beta cDNA molecule by a template-switch 5' adaptor carrying 12 random nucleotides. At least 2.5 million CDR3-containing paired-end reads were obtained from each sample. The Mint cDNA synthesis kit, primed by a TRBC-specific oligonucleotide, was used to synthesize first-strand cDNA from all RNA. All cDNA was treated with uracil-DNA glycosylase and then went through a first 18-cycle PCR with the universal primers M1SS and BC2_uni_R. On the study's bioinformatics: Normalization of each sample was performed by random selection of 1 million high-quality reads, each carrying a distinct molecular identifier. Reads sharing molecular identifiers were discarded rather than binned into consensus sequences. MiTCR, set to a Q25 quality threshold and the strictest error-elimination algorithm, was used for CDR3 identification, clonotype clustering and error correction. Lower-bound total TCR beta diversity was estimated with a nonparametric unseen species model using Euler transformation. TCRdb's own reprocessing of the public reads used fastp at Q25 and MiXCR and kept productive beta chains. Identical CDR3 protein sequences are pooled into one entry, listed with their most common genes and DNA. In this record, the V and J calls reflect TCRdb's handling and not the investigators' own analysis. Across this sample there are 1.5 million to 2 million distinct CDR3 sequences, with 28% seen only once. Around 7.7% of the sample belongs to the ten largest clones.

The sample was blood. This chain is built from TRBV20-1 and TRBJ2-1; TRBD2 is possibly the D segment (6 matching bases). The clonotype originates from a woman aged 25 to 39 in good health. The CDR3 region: CSARALAEQFF. The DNA is TGCAGTGCTAGAGCGCTAGCGGAGCAGTTCTTC.